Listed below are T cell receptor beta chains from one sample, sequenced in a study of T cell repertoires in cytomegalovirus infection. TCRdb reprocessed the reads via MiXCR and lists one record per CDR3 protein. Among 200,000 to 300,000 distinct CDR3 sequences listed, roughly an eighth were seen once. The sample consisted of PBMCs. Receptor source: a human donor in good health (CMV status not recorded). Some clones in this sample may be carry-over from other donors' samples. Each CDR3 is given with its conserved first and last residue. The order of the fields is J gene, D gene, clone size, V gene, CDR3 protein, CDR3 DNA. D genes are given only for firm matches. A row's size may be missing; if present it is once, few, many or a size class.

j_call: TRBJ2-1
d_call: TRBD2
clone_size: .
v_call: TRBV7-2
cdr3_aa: CATPEVPGGEQFF
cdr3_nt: TGTGCCACCCCGGAGGTACCCGGGGGGGAGCAGTTCTTC

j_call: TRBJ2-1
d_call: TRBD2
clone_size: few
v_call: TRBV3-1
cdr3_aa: CASSQVASGNEQFF
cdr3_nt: TGTGCCAGCAGCCAAGTGGCTAGCGGCAATGAGCAGTTCTTC

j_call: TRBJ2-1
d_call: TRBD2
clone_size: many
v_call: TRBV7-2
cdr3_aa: CASSLGGRATDEQFF
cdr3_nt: TGTGCCAGCAGCTTAGGAGGGAGGGCCACGGATGAGCAGTTCTTC

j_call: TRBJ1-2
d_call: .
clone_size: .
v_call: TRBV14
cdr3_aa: CASSQVGGARGYTF
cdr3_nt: TGTGCCAGCAGCCAAGTAGGGGGGGCGCGAGGCTACACCTTC

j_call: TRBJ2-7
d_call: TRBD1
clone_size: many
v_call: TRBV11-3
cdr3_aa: CASSFRTGNEQYF
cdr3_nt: TGTGCCAGCAGCTTTCGGACAGGTAACGAGCAGTACTTC

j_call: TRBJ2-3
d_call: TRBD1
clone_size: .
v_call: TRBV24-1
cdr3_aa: CATSEGRDRLWGTDTQYF
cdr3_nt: TGTGCCACCAGTGAGGGTCGGGACAGGCTGTGGGGCACAGATACGCAGTATTTT

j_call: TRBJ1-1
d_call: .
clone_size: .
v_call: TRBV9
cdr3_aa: CASSVSTQAMNTEAFF
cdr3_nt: TGTGCCAGCAGCGTTTCGACACAGGCCATGAACACTGAAGCTTTCTTT

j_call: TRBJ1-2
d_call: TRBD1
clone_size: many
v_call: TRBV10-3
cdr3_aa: CAISPPGQDPYGYTF
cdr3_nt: TGTGCCATCAGCCCTCCGGGACAGGACCCCTATGGCTACACCTTC

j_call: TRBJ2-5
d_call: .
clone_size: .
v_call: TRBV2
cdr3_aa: CASSEASGEETQYF
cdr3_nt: TGTGCCAGCAGTGAGGCCTCCGGCGAAGAGACCCAGTACTTC

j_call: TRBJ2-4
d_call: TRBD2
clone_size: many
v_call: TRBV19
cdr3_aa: CASSSQGTSGPINIQYF
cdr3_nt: TGTGCCAGTAGTTCCCAGGGGACTAGCGGGCCTATAAACATTCAGTACTTC

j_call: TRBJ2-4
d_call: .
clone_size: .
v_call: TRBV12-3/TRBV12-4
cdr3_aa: CASSPSRAPRDIQYF
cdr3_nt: TGTGCCAGCAGTCCCTCAAGGGCCCCCAGGGACATTCAGTACTTC

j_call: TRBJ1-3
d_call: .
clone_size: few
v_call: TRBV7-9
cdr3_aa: CASSFRTSGNTIYF
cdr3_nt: TGTGCCAGCAGCTTCCGGACCTCTGGAAACACCATATATTTT

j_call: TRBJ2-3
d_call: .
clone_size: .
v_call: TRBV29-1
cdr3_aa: CSGQGLSRDTQYF
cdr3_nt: TGCAGCGGGCAGGGGCTCAGTAGAGATACGCAGTATTTT

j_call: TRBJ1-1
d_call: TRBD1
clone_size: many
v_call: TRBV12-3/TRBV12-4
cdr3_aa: CASRPQGENTEAFF
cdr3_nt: TGTGCCAGCAGACCCCAGGGGGAAAACACTGAAGCTTTCTTT

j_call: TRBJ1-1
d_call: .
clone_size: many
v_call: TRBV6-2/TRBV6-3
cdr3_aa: CASSQRPGKNTEAFF
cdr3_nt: TGTGCCAGCAGTCAACGACCAGGGAAGAACACTGAAGCTTTCTTT

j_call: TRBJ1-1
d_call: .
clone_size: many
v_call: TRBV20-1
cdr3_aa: CSAFRRGNTEAFF
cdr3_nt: TGCAGTGCCTTTCGTAGGGGGAACACTGAAGCTTTCTTT

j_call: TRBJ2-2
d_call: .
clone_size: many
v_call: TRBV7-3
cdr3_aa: CASSRIVDGELFF
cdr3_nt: TGTGCCAGCAGCCGTATTGTGGACGGGGAGCTGTTTTTT

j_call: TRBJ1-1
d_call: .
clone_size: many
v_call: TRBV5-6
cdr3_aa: CASSLALISEAFF
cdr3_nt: TGTGCCAGCAGCTTGGCCCTGATTTCTGAAGCTTTCTTT

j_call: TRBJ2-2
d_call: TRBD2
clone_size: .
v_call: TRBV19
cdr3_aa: CASSSGTSGYYGELFF
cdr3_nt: TGTGCCAGTAGTTCCGGGACTAGCGGGTATTACGGGGAGCTGTTTTTT

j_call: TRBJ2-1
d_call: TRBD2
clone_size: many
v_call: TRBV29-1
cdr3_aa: CSVERAGGSYNEQFF
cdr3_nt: TGCAGCGTTGAAAGGGCGGGAGGGTCCTACAATGAGCAGTTCTTC

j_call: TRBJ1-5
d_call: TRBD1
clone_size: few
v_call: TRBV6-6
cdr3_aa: CASSGEGARDQPQHF
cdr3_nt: TGTGCCAGCAGTGGGGAGGGGGCAAGGGATCAGCCCCAGCATTTT

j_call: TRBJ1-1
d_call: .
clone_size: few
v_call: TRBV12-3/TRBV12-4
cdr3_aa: CASSSWELRTEAFF
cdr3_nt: TGTGCCAGCAGTTCCTGGGAACTACGCACTGAAGCTTTCTTT

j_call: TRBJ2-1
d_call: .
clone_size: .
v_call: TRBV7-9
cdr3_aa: CASSWDSGYEQFF
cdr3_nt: TGTGCCAGCAGCTGGGACTCCGGCTATGAGCAGTTCTTC

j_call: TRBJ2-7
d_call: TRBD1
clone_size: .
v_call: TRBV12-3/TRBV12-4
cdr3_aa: CASSPGQGKLGQYF
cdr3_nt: TGTGCCAGCAGTCCCGGACAGGGAAAGTTAGGGCAGTACTTC

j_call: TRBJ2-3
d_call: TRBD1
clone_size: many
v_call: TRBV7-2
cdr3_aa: CAGSPLAGTGADTQYF
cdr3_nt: TGTGCCGGCAGCCCCCTCGCCGGGACAGGTGCAGATACGCAGTATTTT

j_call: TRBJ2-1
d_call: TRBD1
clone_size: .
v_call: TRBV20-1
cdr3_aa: CSAGGQGAPYNEQFF
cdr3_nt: TGCAGTGCTGGAGGACAGGGGGCTCCCTACAATGAGCAGTTCTTC

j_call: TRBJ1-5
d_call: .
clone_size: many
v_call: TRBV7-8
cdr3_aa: CASSLRQISNQPQHF
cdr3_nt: TGTGCCAGCAGCTTGAGACAGATTAGCAATCAGCCCCAGCATTTT

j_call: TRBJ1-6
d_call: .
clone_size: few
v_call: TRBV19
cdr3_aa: CASSLGGDSPLHF
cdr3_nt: TGTGCCAGTAGCCTTGGGGGTGATTCACCCCTCCACTTT